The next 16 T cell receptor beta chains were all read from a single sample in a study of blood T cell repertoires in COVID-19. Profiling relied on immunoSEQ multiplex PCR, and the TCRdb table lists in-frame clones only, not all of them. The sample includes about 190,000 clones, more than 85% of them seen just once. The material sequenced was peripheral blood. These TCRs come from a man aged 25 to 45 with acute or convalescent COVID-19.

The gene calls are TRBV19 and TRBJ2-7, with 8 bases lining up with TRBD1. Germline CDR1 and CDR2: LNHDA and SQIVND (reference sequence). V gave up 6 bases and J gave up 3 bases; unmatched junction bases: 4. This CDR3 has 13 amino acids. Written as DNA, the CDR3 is TGTGCCAGTAGCGAGACAGGGGTCTACGAGCAGTACTTC. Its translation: CASSETGVYEQYF.

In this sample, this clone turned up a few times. The CDR3 nucleotides read TGCGCCAGCAGCCGTTTAGCGGGAGTTACAGATACGCAGTATTTT. As protein: CASSRLAGVTDTQYF. The genes are TRBV5-1 and TRBJ2-3, with 9 bases identical to TRBD2. This CDR3 spans 15 amino acids. The germline CDR1 and CDR2 sequences are SGHRS and YFSETQ. The J segment lost 3 bases and the V segment lost 4 bases, leaving 6 bases of the junction unmatched.

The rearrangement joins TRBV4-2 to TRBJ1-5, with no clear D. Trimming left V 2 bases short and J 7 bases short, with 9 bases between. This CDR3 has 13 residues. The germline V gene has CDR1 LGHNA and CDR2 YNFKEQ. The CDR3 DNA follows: TGTGCCAGCAGCCAATCCACACAACAGCCCCAGCATTTT. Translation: CASSQSTQQPQHF.

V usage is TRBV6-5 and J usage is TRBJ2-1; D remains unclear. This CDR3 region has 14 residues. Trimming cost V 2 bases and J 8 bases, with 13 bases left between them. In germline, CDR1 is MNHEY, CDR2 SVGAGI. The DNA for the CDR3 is TGTGCCAGCAGTTACGTGGCCGCGGCGGATGAGCAGTTCTTC. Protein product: CASSYVAAADEQFF.

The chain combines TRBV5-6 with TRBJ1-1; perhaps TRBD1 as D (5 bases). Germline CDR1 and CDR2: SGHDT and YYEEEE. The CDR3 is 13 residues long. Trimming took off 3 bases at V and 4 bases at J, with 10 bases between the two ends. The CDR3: CASSWDGGTEAFF. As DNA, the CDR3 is TGTGCCAGCAGCTGGGACGGGGGCACTGAAGCTTTCTTT. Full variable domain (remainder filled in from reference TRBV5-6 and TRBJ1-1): DAGVTQSPTHLIKTRGQQVTLRCSPKSGHDTVSWYQQALGQGPQFIFQYYEEEERQRGNFPDRFSGHQFPNYSSELNVNALLLGDSALYLCASSWDGGTEAFFGQGTRLTVV.

CDR3 sequence: CASSGRTSGVAYNEQFF. CDR3 nucleotides: TGTGCCAGTAGTGGCCGGACTAGCGGGGTGGCCTACAATGAGCAGTTCTTC. The chain employs TRBV19 and TRBJ2-1; 12 nucleotides match TRBD2. The CDR3 covers 17 residues. Trimming took 5 bases from V and 2 from J; bases not matched to a gene: 7. Germline loops: CDR1 LNHDA, CDR2 SQIVND (reference sequence).

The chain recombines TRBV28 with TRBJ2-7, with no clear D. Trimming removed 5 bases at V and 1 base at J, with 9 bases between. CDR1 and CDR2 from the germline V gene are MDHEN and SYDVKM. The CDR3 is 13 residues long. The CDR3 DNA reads TGTGCCAGCAGTCAGGCGAGTTCCTACGAGCAGTACTTC. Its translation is CASSQASSYEQYF.

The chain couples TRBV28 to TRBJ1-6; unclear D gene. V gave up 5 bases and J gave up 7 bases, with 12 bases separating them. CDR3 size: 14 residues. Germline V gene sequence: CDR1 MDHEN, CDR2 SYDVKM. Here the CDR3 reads CASSPRFPNSPLHF. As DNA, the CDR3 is TGTGCCAGCAGTCCCAGATTCCCGAATTCACCCCTCCACTTT.

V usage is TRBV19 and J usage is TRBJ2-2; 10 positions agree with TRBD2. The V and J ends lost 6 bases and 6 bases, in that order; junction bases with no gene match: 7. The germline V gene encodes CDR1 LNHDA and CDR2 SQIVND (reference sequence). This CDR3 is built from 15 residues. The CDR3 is CASRVTSGISGELFF. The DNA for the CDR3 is TGTGCCAGTAGGGTAACTAGCGGGATATCCGGGGAGCTGTTTTTT.

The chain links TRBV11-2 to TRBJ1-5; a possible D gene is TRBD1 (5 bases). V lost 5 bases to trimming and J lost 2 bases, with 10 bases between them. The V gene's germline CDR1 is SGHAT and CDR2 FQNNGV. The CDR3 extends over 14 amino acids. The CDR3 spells CASSDRGGNQPQHF. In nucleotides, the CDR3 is TGTGCCAGCAGCGACCGGGGGGGCAATCAGCCCCAGCATTTT.

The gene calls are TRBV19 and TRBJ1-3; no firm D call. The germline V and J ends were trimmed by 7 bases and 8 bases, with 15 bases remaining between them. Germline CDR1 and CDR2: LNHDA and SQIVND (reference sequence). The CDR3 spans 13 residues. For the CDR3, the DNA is TGTGCCAGTATTGCAACCTATCGGGACACCATATATTTT. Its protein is CASIATYRDTIYF.

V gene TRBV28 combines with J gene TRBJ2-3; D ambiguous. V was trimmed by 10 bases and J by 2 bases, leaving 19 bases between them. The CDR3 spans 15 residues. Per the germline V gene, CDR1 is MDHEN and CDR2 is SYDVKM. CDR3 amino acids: CATAPSRGFTDTQYF. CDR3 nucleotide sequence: TGTGCCACCGCCCCCTCCCGAGGTTTCACAGATACGCAGTATTTT.

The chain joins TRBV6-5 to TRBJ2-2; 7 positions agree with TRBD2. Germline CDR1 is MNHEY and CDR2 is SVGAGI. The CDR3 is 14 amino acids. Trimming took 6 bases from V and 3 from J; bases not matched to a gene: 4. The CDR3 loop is CASRTGGHTGELFF. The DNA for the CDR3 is TGTGCCAGCAGGACGGGAGGCCACACCGGGGAGCTGTTTTTT.

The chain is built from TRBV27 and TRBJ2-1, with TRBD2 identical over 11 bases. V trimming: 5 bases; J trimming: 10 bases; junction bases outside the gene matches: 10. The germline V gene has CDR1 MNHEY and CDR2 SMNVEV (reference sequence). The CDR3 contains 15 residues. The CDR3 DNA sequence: TGTGCCAGCAGTATCTCTAGCGGGAGGTCCTGGGAGCAGTTCTTC. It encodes CASSISSGRSWEQFF.

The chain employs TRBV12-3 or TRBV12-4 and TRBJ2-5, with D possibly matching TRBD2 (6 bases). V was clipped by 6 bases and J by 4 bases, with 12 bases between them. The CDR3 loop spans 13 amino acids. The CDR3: CASRGGEAETQYF. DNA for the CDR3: TGTGCCAGCAGGGGAGGAGAGGCAGAGACCCAGTACTTC.

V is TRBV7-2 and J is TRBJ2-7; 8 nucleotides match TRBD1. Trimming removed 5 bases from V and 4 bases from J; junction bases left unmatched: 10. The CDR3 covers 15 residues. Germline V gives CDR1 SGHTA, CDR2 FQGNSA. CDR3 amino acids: CASSLAPQGAYEQYF. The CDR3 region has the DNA TGTGCCAGCAGCCTTGCTCCTCAGGGGGCGTACGAGCAGTACTTC.